Sequencing of this T cell receptor (beta chain) was carried out in a study of CD8 T cells in ankylosing spondylitis. Generation of TCR beta libraries employed quantitative 5'-RACE incorporating molecular barcodes. TCRdb analysed the 5' RACE reads with MiXCR anew, one entry per CDR3 protein. This sample has fewer than 550,000 distinct CDR3 sequences; about 5.7% occur once, and the top ten carry roughly 3.5%. Overall study findings and caveats: What seemed typical of ankylosing spondylitis blood was a TCR beta motif built from 7 or 8 highly homologous variants.

This clonotype came up a few times. Its cognate antigen is unknown. This clonotype originated in a male donor with ankylosing spondylitis. The specimen was blood, either unsorted or a sorted T cell fraction (not recorded which).

The DNA for the CDR3 is TGCGCCAGCAGCTTGGAGGGGAGCGCTGAAGCTTTCTTT. Translated: CASSLEGSAEAFF. V gene TRBV5-1 combines with J gene TRBJ1-1; D might be TRBD1 (5 bases). This CDR3 is 13 amino acids long. Germline V gene lookup returns CDR1 SGHRS and CDR2 YFSETQ. Trimming took 0 bases from V and 6 from J, leaving 9 bases between them.